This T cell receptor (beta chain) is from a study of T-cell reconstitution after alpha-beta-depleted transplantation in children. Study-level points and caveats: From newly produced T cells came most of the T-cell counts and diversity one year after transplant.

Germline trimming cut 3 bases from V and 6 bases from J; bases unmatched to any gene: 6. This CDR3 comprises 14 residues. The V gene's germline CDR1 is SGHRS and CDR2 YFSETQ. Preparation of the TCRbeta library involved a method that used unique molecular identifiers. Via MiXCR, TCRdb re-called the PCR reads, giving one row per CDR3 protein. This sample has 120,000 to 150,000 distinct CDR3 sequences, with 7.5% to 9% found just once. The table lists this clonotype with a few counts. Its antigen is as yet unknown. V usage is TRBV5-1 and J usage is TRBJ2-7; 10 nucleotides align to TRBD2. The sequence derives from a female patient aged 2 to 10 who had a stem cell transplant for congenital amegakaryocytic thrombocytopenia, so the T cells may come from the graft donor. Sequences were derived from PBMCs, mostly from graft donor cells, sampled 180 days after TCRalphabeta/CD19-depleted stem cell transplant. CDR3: CASSSVAGGREQYF. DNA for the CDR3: TGCGCCAGCAGCTCAGTAGCGGGAGGACGCGAGCAGTACTTC.